This T cell receptor (beta chain) emerged from a study of beta chain features in type 1 diabetes. The study, taken as a whole, reports: All four CD4+ subsets of Type 1 diabetes patients contained TCRB CDR3s that were moderately but significantly shorter.

In germline, CDR1 is LGHNA, CDR2 YSLEER. This CDR3 contains 17 residues. Trimming took 5 bases from V and 0 from J, leaving 16 bases between them. This clone has more than one count but fewer than ten. The antigen is undetermined. Reverse transcribing all isolated RNA meant expressed TCRB transcripts were sequenced. Assay: immunoSEQ multiplex PCR; the TCRdb copy retains only in-frame clones and omits some. The data hold hundreds of thousands of clones, with over 13% observed a single time. The chain carries TRBV4-3 and TRBJ1-4; D is uncertain. This sequence originates from a man younger than 30 with type 1 diabetes. Sample: naive CD4+ T cells from blood. In DNA, the CDR3 is TGCGCCAGCAGCACTTTAAGGGATCTTGCAACTAATGAAAAACTGTTTTTT. It encodes CASSTLRDLATNEKLFF.